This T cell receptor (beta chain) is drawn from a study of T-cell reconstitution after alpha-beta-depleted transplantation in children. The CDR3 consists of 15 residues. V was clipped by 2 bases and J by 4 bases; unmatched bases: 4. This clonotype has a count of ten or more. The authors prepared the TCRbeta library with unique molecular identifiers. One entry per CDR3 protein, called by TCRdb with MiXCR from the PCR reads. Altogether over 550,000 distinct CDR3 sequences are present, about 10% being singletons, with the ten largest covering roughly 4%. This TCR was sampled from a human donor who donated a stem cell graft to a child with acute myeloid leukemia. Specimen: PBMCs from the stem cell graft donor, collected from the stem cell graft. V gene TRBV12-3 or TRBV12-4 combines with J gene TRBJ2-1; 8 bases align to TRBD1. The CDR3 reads CASSLIRGRYNEQFF. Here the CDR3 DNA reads TGTGCCAGCAGTTTAATCAGGGGGCGGTACAATGAGCAGTTCTTC.